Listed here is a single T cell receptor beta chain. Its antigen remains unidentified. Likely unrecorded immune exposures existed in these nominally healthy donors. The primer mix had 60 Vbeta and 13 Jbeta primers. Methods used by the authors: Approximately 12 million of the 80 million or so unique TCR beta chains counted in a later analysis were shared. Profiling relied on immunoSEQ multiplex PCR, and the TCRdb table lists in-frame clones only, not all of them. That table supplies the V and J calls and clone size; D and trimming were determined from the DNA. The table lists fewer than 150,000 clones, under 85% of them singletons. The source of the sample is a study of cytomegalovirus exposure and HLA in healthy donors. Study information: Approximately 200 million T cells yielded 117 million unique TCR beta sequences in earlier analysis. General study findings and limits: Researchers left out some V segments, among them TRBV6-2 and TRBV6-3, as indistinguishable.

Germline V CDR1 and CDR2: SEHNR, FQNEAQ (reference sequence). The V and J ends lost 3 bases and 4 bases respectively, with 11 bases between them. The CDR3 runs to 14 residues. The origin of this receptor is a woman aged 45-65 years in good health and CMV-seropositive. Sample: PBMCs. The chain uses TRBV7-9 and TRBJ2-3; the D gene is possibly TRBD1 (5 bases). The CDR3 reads CASSFASGSDTQYF. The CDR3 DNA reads TGTGCCAGCAGCTTCGCCTCAGGGTCAGATACGCAGTATTTT.